The 16 T cell receptor beta chains presented below share a single source sample, sequenced in a study of blood T cell repertoires in COVID-19. Profiling relied on immunoSEQ multiplex PCR, and the TCRdb table lists in-frame clones only, not all of them. Of around 100,000 clones listed, over 75% are singletons. Sequencing was performed on peripheral blood. These receptors all come from a man in his fifties or sixties with acute or convalescent COVID-19.

The rearrangement uses TRBV5-6 and TRBJ1-1; 11 bases map to TRBD1. V trimming: 3 bases; J trimming: 4 bases; junction bases outside the gene matches: 2. The CDR3 is made up of 14 amino acids. Germline CDR1 SGHDT, CDR2 YYEEEE. CDR3 nucleotide sequence: TGTGCCAGCAGCTGGGACAGGGGGACCACTGAAGCTTTCTTT. The encoded protein is CASSWDRGTTEAFF.

The genes are TRBV5-1 and TRBJ1-2, with TRBD1 matching over 7 bases. The V gene end was trimmed by 1 base and the J gene end by 4 bases; junction bases not matched to a gene: 7. CDR1 and CDR2 from the germline V gene are SGHRS and YFSETQ. CDR3 length: 15 residues. The chain's CDR3 is CASSLTGAGGYGYTF. The CDR3 DNA reads TGCGCCAGCAGCTTGACAGGGGCCGGGGGCTATGGCTACACCTTC. Full variable domain (remainder filled in from reference TRBV5-1 and TRBJ1-2): KAGVTQTPRYLIKTRGQQVTLSCSPISGHRSVSWYQQTPGQGLQFLFEYFSETQRNKGNFPGRFSGRQFSNSRSEMNVSTLELGDSALYLCASSLTGAGGYGYTFGSGTRLTVV.

V gene TRBV30 combines with J gene TRBJ1-2; D is possibly TRBD1 (5 bases). This CDR3 spans 15 amino acids. With 2 bases removed from V and 3 bases from J, the gap between germline ends came to 16 bases. CDR1 and CDR2 from the germline V gene are GTSNPN and SVGIG (reference sequence). CDR3 sequence: CAWSFSRQRDYGYTF. CDR3 nucleotide sequence: TGTGCCTGGAGTTTTTCTCGACAGCGCGACTATGGCTACACCTTC.

The rearrangement links TRBV6-2 or TRBV6-3 to TRBJ1-1; 10 bases are shared with TRBD1. In germline, CDR1 is MNHEY, CDR2 SVGEGT. Trimming at V came to 3 bases and at J to 11 bases, leaving 12 bases not matched to a gene. There are 15 residues in the CDR3. The CDR3 region is CASSYRDRGILGAFF. The CDR3 DNA follows: TGTGCCAGCAGTTATCGGGACAGGGGAATATTAGGGGCTTTCTTT.

The count of this clone is one. Other DNA sequences in the same sample also yield this CDR3. The V call is TRBV28, the J call TRBJ1-2; the D is unclear. V was clipped by 3 bases and J by 4 bases, with 9 bases between them. This CDR3 contains 13 residues. Per the germline V gene, CDR1 is MDHEN and CDR2 is SYDVKM. DNA of the CDR3: TGTGCCAGCAGTTTCGGAGGCTCCTATGGCTACACCTTC. Translating it yields CASSFGGSYGYTF.

The J gene is TRBJ1-1, the V gene TRBV7-3; D unresolved. Per germline, CDR1 SGHTA and CDR2 FQGTGA. V was trimmed by 3 bases and J by 5 bases, leaving 13 bases between them. The CDR3 length is 14 residues. The CDR3 nucleotides read TGTGCCAGCAGCTTGCGGGATGAGCCGACTGAAGCTTTCTTT. It encodes CASSLRDEPTEAFF.

The chain uses TRBV5-4 and TRBJ2-7; a possible D gene is TRBD2 (5 bases). The V end was cut by 1 base, the J end by 1 base, with 12 bases between. The CDR3 totals 15 residues. Germline V gene lookup returns CDR1 SGHNT and CDR2 YYREEE (reference sequence). The CDR3 spells CASSLRFGESYEQYF. CDR3 coding DNA: TGTGCCAGCAGCTTGCGGTTCGGGGAGTCCTACGAGCAGTACTTC.

The gene calls are TRBV23-1 and TRBJ2-3, with TRBD1 identical over 9 bases. TRBV23-1 has ORF status, its function being uncertain. V trimming: 3 bases; J trimming: 2 bases; junction bases outside the gene matches: 24. The CDR3 is 22 amino acids. In DNA form, the CDR3 reads TGCGCCAGCAGTCATAGGGGAACAGGGGGCTCCGGCCCCATGTATTACACAGATACGCAGTATTTT. Translated: CASSHRGTGGSGPMYYTDTQYF.

The V gene is TRBV30, the J gene TRBJ2-3; 14 bases align to TRBD2. The V gene's germline CDR1 is GTSNPN and CDR2 SVGIG (reference sequence). The J segment lost 8 bases and the V segment lost 0 bases, leaving 7 bases of the junction unmatched. The CDR3 sequence is 16 residues long. CDR3 region: CAWSVMTSGGASTQYF. In nucleotides, the CDR3 is TGTGCCTGGAGTGTGATGACTAGCGGGGGGGCAAGTACGCAGTATTTT.

This rearrangement joins TRBV28 to TRBJ1-6; 10 nucleotides match TRBD1. Germline V gives CDR1 MDHEN, CDR2 SYDVKM. The length of the CDR3 is 15 residues. The V segment lost 6 bases and the J segment 9 bases; nucleotides outside the gene matches: 8. CDR3 sequence reads: CASSPPTGGVSPLHF. CDR3 nucleotide sequence: TGTGCCAGCAGCCCACCGACAGGGGGCGTTTCACCCCTCCACTTT. The entire variable domain, with the rest obtained from reference TRBV28 and TRBJ1-6, is as follows: DVKVTQSSRYLVKRTGEKVFLECVQDMDHENMFWYRQDPGLGLRLIYFSYDVKMKEKGDIPEGYSVSREKKERFSLILESASTNQTSMYLCASSPPTGGVSPLHFGNGTRLTVT.

This chain joins TRBV11-2 and TRBJ1-2, with a weak D call TRBD1 (5 bases). Trimming removed 8 bases at V and 7 bases at J, with 11 bases between. There are 11 residues in the CDR3. Germline CDR1 is SGHAT and CDR2 is FQNNGV. The CDR3 DNA reads TGTGCCAGCGGGGCAGGGCTTGGCTACACCTTC. As protein: CASGAGLGYTF.

This chain uses TRBV5-3 with TRBJ1-5, with TRBD1 as a possible D gene (5 bases). TRBV5-3 has ORF status, its function being uncertain. V was trimmed by 10 bases and J by 7 bases, leaving 21 bases between them. The CDR3 covers 14 residues. The CDR3 coding sequence is TGTGCCCTTCTGCAGGGTGAGGTGAGGCAGCCCCAGCATTTT. This gives the protein CALLQGEVRQPQHF.

The chain employs TRBV28 and TRBJ2-7; D gene ambiguous. Germline lookup yields CDR1 MDHEN and CDR2 SYDVKM. The CDR3 loop spans 11 amino acids. V was shortened by 5 bases and J by 3 bases, with 5 bases between the two germline ends. The CDR3 DNA follows: TGTGCCAGCAGTCACAGCTACGAGCAGTACTTC. Its translation: CASSHSYEQYF.

The rearrangement links TRBV11-2 to TRBJ2-2; 10 bases align to TRBD1. Germline assignment: CDR1 SGHAT and CDR2 FQNNGV. Trimming took 3 bases from V and 8 from J; bases not matched to a gene: 6. This CDR3 is 15 amino acids long. The CDR3 region is CASSFDRGLSGELFF. The CDR3 DNA reads TGTGCCAGCAGCTTTGACAGGGGGCTCAGTGGGGAGCTGTTTTTT.

In its sample, this clone was seen once. The J gene is TRBJ2-5, the V gene TRBV7-6; D is possibly TRBD2 (5 bases). Looked up from germline, CDR1 is SGHVS and CDR2 is FNYEAQ. This CDR3 region has 14 residues. V was clipped by 3 bases and J by 8 bases, with 16 bases between them. CDR3 sequence (DNA): TGTGCCAGCAGCTTGGACGGTAGAGGGAGAACCCAGTACTTC. It codes for CASSLDGRGRTQYF.

The chain links TRBV6-1 to TRBJ2-1, with 8 bases aligning to TRBD1. The germline V gene encodes CDR1 MNHNS and CDR2 SASEGT. V lost 3 bases, J lost 8 bases, and 9 bases stayed unmatched. The CDR3 consists of 15 residues. CDR3 region: CASSELGQAIDEQFF. Written as DNA, the CDR3 is TGTGCCAGCAGTGAGTTGGGACAGGCTATCGATGAGCAGTTCTTC.